This TCR beta chain was obtained from a study of Ad26.COV2.S vaccination and SARS-CoV-2 variants. Produced via immunoSEQ multiplex PCR; TCRdb's table is partial and in-frame only. The profile shows a few hundred thousand clones, 90% of them singletons. Treatment here: some 20 received Ad26.COV2.S at low or high dose, single or two shots; about 5 received placebo; per-sample allocation not given. Following the first vaccine or placebo injection, samples were taken on day 63. CDR3 length: 14 amino acids. Trimming stripped 4 bases from V and 8 bases from J, with 17 bases between. The germline V gene has CDR1 SGDLS and CDR2 YYNGEE.

Source: peripheral blood, taken in a trial of Ad26.COV2.S vaccine versus placebo. The clonotype was recovered from a person aged 18 to 59 who received the Ad26.COV2.S COVID-19 vaccine or a placebo. J is TRBJ2-3 and V is TRBV9; tentative D call: TRBD2 (6 bases). The CDR3 bases are TGTGCCAGCAGCCCAAGGGAGGCTGTCCTTACGCAGTATTTT. It encodes CASSPREAVLTQYF.